This T cell receptor (beta chain) was documented in a study of T-cell reconstitution after alpha-beta-depleted transplantation in children. V shed 4 bases, J shed 2 bases, and the junction held 18 bases outside the gene matches. Per germline, CDR1 SGHDN and CDR2 FVKESK. The CDR3 is 19 amino acids. This clonotype was counted ten times or more. Unique molecular identifiers were used to barcode this TCRbeta library. TCRdb ran MiXCR on the PCR reads and lists one entry per CDR3 protein. This sample has some 250,000 distinct CDR3 sequences, with approximately 12% found just once. The V and J genes are TRBV14 and TRBJ2-3; 7 bases are a match to TRBD2. The sequencing used PBMCs from the stem cell graft donor, collected from the stem cell graft. The TCR was taken from a human donor who donated a stem cell graft to a child with acute lymphoblastic leukemia. CDR3 DNA sequence: TGTGCCAGCAGCCCCCGAAACTTGTTAGCGGGTGGCTTCACAGATACGCAGTATTTT. Protein sequence: CASSPRNLLAGGFTDTQYF.